The sequence of this TCR beta chain was determined in a study of T cells in Graves' hyperthyroidism and ophthalmopathy (dated by TCRdb to about 2019). Background for the entire study: Peripheral blood samples were taken at the time of initial diagnosis, prior to any treatment. To identify TCR V-J signatures that set the groups apart, the researchers used a discovery cohort of about a hundred patients, made up of roughly 40 with Graves' ophthalmopathy and 57 with stable Graves' hyperthyroidism. Whether ophthalmopathy could be predicted prospectively was tested in an independent validation cohort made up of roughly 19 hyperthyroidism patients plus 17 patients who later progressed to ophthalmopathy. The approximately 90 discovery patients were divided at random into training and test sets in a 7:3 ratio. Thyroid tissue and blood T-cell repertoires from several Graves' hyperthyroidism patients were also compared in the study. After blood sampling, hyperthyroidism patients were treated with methimazole at a starting dose of 30 mg daily, and ophthalmopathy patients were treated with high-dose intravenous methylprednisolone. According to the paper, TCR Vbeta CDR3 sequencing was carried out on some 140 peripheral blood samples, which came from approximately 43 ophthalmopathy, under 85 hyperthyroidism and about 17 progressor patients.

The TCR beta CDR3 regions were amplified from RNA transcripts. A first-round RT-PCR of the TCR CDR3 used the HTBI primer set with the Qiagen OneStep RT-PCR kit. A second multiplex PCR round built the libraries, followed by size selection and purification. The libraries were sequenced on an Illumina HiSeq2000 using paired-end 100 bp reads. In the original analysis: Raw data were processed with SOAPnuke, discarding reads with adapters, uncalled bases, mean Phred below 15, or no exact constant-primer or identifier match. High-quality paired reads were merged using COPE v1.2.5, and each unique nucleotide sequence was defined as a clonotype. MiTCR v1.1 was used to align clonotypes to the IMGT TRBV, TRBD and TRBJ reference segments. Analysis was restricted to V-J combinations with a frequency above 0.0001, which covered 99.2% of repertoires. A TCS score was defined as the ratio between F50 (clonal expansion) and ExV (chaos), using BLOSUM62-based TCRdist between CDR3 peptides within each V-J. Welch's t-statistics and random forest reduced roughly 500 V-J features to under 15, which were used in a naive Bayes classifier (R e1071). Starting from the raw public reads, TCRdb applied fastp trimming at Q25, assembled clones with MiXCR and retained in-frame beta chains. Each record represents a unique CDR3 protein, reported with the most common genes and DNA among its rows. V and J calls and clone size were set by TCRdb, not the authors. A total of approximately 600,000 distinct CDR3 sequences appear in this sample, less than 25% of them only once. The biggest ten clones account for approximately 30% of the sample.

Results the study describes overall, beyond this receptor: In cross-validation, a model built on a 13 V-J signature told ophthalmopathy apart from stable hyperthyroidism with 87.88% sensitivity and 81% to 82% specificity, and in testing the same model reached 80%/75%. In validation, the model predicted progression to ophthalmopathy a median of about 6 months before onset, with approximately 68% sensitivity and almost 75% specificity. Most expanded thyroid clonotypes (frequency above 0.001) were also found in blood, which suggests that blood repertoires may mirror thyroid immune responses. No statistical method was used to fix the sample size in advance, and group allocation was not hidden from the investigators.

Ophthalmopathy patients had moderately to severely active disease, with a Clinical Activity Score of 3 or more, a NOSPECS grade of 4 or more, and a disease duration of less than 3 months. Exclusion was applied to patients with uncontrolled infections, other autoimmune diseases, pregnancy or lactation. Clinical symptoms, serum thyroxine and TRAb, thyroid ultrasound, and orbital computed tomography formed the basis for the diagnoses. PBMCs were separated from under 11 ml of fresh peripheral blood using Ficoll-Paque density gradient centrifugation. Total RNA was extracted using Trizol reagent, and RNA quality was assessed on an Agilent 2100 Bioanalyzer. This clonotype was seen only a few times. This receptor's antigen is unknown. No much larger clone is present one base from it, and per-base qualities are unavailable. The germline V gene (reference sequence) provides CDR1 GTSNPN and CDR2 SVGIG. V lost 7 bases and J lost 8 bases; the stretch between them is 11 bases long. Including the terminal cysteine and phenylalanine, the CDR3 comprises 10 residues. Only CDR3 DNA remains: 30 bases, in frame from the first base.

The specimen sequenced was blood. Recombination linked TRBV30 to TRBJ2-5, with TRBD1 tentatively as D gene (5 bases match). This sequence was found in a young man with Graves' ophthalmopathy. The CDR3 region: CASGHGTQYF. The nucleotide sequence is TGTGCCTCCGGACATGGAACCCAGTACTTC.